This is a list of T cell receptor beta chains from one sample in a study of Graves' ophthalmopathy and Graves' hyperthyroidism. TCRdb used MiXCR to reprocess the multiplex PCR reads, holding one entry per CDR3 protein. The sample includes hundreds of thousands of distinct CDR3 sequences, about a fifth of them seen just once. Sequencing was carried out using peripheral blood. All receptors derive from a woman younger than 30 with stable Graves' hyperthyroidism. Some clones in this sample may be carry-over from other donors' samples. Each CDR3 is given with its conserved first and last residue. D genes are given only for firm matches. Only some rows state a clone size, as once, few, many or a class for expanded clones.

v_gene	d_gene	abundance	j_gene	len	CDR3aa	CDR3nt
TRBV25-1	TRBD1	NA	TRBJ2-7	15	CASSAVGQGTYEQYF	TGTGCCAGCAGTGCCGTGGGACAGGGGACCTACGAGCAGTACTTC
TRBV11-2	TRBD2	NA	TRBJ2-5	17	CASSQWGLAESMETQYF	TGTGCCAGCAGTCAATGGGGACTAGCGGAAAGTATGGAGACCCAGTACTTC
TRBV28	NA	NA	TRBJ1-2	15	CASSKWNRDNYGYTF	TGTGCCAGCAGTAAATGGAACCGGGACAACTATGGCTACACCTTC
TRBV10-3	NA	few	TRBJ1-3	15	CAISAATGTGNTIYF	TGTGCCATCAGTGCTGCAACAGGGACAGGAAACACCATATATTTT
TRBV20-1	TRBD2	NA	TRBJ2-7	13	CSATERGDAEQYF	TGCAGTGCTACCGAGCGGGGGGACGCCGAGCAGTACTTC
TRBV6-1	NA	NA	TRBJ2-5	17	CASKTTSPGTDQETKYF	TGTGCCAGCAAAACCACATCACCCGGGACTGACCAAGAGACCAAGTACTTC
TRBV15	NA	many	TRBJ2-7	14	CATSRDEGRYEQYF	TGTGCCACCAGCAGAGATGAGGGGCGATACGAGCAGTACTTC
TRBV12-5	NA	NA	TRBJ1-1	18	CASGLAFSRKGFRTEAFF	TGTGCTAGTGGTTTGGCTTTCTCGAGAAAGGGGTTTCGAACTGAAGCTTTCTTT
TRBV6-1	TRBD1	few	TRBJ1-5	15	CASRTLTGSNQPQHF	TGTGCCAGCAGAACCTTGACAGGGAGCAATCAGCCCCAGCATTTT
TRBV20-1	TRBD1	NA	TRBJ2-7	13	CSAGTGGSYEQYF	TGCAGTGCAGGGACAGGGGGCTCCTACGAGCAGTACTTC
TRBV7-2	NA	once	TRBJ2-6	15	CASGIFGTGANVLTF	TGTGCCAGCGGAATTTTTGGTACTGGGGCCAACGTCCTGACTTTC
TRBV27	NA	many	TRBJ1-1	13	CASSTVGDTEAFF	TGTGCCAGCAGTACGGTAGGGGATACTGAAGCTTTCTTT
TRBV12-5	NA	many	TRBJ1-6	13	CASGLVWGSPLHF	TGTGCTAGTGGTTTGGTATGGGGTTCACCCCTCCACTTT
TRBV5-1	TRBD1	few	TRBJ2-5	14	CASSSTGGRGSQYF	TGCGCCAGCAGCTCTACAGGGGGTCGAGGTTCTCAGTACTTC